This TCR beta chain is drawn from a study of blood T cell repertoires in COVID-19. Study at large: Sites across the United States, Italy and Spain contributed samples from acute and convalescent COVID-19. In each case, the material was cDNA or gDNA derived from T cells, B-cell-depleted T cells, or PBMCs.

Per the study methods: Estimation of nucleated cell counts relied on the amplification of reference gene primers. Libraries were prepared by immunoSEQ multiplex PCR; TCRdb keeps only in-frame clonotypes and omits some of them. The DNA gave D and trimming, while V, J and clone size come from that table. The sample yields more than 150,000 clones, about nine tenths seen once. Sequencing was done on a sample of peripheral blood. This clonotype was sampled from a man in his 70s with active or convalescent COVID-19.

The CDR3 here is CATSGTGWEFEAFF. CDR3 sequence (DNA): TGTGCCACCAGCGGCACAGGGTGGGAGTTTGAAGCTTTCTTT. The V and J genes are TRBV15 and TRBJ1-1, with D perhaps matching TRBD1 (6 bases). CDR3 length equals 14 residues. V was clipped by 5 bases and J by 7 bases, with 17 bases between them. Germline CDR1 LNHNV, CDR2 YYDKDF (reference sequence).